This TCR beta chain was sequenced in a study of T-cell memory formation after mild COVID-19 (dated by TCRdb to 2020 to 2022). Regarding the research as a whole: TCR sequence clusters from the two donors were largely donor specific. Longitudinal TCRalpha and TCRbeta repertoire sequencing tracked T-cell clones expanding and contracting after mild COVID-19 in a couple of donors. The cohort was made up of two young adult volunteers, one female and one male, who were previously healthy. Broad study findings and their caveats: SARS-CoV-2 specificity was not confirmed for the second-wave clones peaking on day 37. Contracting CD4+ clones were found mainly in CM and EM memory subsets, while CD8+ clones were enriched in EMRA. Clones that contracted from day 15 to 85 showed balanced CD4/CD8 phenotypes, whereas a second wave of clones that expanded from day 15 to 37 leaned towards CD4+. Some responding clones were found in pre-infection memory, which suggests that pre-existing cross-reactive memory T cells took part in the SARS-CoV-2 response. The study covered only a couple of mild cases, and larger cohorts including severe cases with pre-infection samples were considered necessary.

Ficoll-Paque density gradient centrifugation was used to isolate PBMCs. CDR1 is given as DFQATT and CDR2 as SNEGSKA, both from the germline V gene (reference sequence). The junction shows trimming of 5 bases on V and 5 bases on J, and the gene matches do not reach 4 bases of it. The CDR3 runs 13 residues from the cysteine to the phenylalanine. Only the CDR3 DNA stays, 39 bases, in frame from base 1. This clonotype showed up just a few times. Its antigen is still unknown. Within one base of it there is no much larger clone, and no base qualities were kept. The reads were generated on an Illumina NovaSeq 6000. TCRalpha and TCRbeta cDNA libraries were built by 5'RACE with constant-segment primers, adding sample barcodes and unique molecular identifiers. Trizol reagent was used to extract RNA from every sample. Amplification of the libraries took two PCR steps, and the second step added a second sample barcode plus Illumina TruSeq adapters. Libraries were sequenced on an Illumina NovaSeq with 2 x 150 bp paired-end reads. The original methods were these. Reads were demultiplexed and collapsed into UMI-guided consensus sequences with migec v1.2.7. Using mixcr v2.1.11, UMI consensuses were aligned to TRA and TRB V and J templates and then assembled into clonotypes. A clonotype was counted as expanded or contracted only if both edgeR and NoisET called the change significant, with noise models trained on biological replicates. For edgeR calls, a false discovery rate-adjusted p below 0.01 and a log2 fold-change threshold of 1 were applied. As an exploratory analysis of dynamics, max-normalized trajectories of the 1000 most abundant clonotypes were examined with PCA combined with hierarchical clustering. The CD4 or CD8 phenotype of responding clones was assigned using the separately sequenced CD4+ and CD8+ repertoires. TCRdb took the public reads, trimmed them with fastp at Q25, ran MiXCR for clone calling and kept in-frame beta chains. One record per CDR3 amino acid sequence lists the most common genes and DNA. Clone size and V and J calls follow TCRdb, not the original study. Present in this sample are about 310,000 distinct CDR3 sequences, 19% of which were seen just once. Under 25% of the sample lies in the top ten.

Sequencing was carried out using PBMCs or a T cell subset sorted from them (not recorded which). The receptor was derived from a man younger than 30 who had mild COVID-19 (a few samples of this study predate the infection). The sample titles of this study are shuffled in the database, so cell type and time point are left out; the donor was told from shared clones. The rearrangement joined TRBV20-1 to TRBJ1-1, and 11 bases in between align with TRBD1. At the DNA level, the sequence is TGCAGTGCTTGGGACAGGGGGTTTACTGAAGCTTTCTTT. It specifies CSAWDRGFTEAFF.